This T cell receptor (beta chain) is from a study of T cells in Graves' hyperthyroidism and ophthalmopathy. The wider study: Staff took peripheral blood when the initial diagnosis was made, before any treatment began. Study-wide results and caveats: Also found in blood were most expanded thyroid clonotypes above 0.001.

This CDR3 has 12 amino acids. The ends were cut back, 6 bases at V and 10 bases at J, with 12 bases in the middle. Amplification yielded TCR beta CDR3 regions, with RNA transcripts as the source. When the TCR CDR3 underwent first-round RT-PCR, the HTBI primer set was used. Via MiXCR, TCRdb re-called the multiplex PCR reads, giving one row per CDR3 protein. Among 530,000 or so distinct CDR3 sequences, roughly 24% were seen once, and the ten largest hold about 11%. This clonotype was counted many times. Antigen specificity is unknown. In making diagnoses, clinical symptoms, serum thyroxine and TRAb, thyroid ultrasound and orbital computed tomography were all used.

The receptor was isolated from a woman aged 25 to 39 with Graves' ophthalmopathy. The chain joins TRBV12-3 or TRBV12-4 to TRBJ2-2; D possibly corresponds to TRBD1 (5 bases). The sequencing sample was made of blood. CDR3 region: CASRQGLLELFF. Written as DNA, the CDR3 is TGTGCCAGCAGGCAGGGTCTACTGGAGCTGTTTTTT.